This T cell receptor beta chain was captured by sequencing in a study of blood T cells in healthy people across ages. Findings of the study overall: Whereas aged donors had fewer naive CD4+ cells, long-lived donors had more of them and higher diversity. Per million T cells, TCR beta diversity dropped about linearly as age rose.

Primers used in a second PCR of roughly 7 to 12 cycles were a sample-barcoded 5' primer and a J-beta primer mix. Each sample yielded at least 2.5 million CDR3-containing paired-end reads. Using its own MiXCR run on the 5' RACE reads, TCRdb lists one record per CDR3 protein. In the table there are 650,000 to 800,000 distinct CDR3 sequences, more than 45% of which are singletons. With regard to this clonotype: Its antigen is unidentified.

Each sample gave at least 7 million isolated PBMCs. The sequenced material came from blood. This receptor was obtained from a woman older than 75 in good health.

In DNA form, the CDR3 reads TGTGCCAGCAGTCCGGCAGGACTCAGGGGCACAGATACGCAGTATTTT. This sequence encodes CASSPAGLRGTDTQYF. This chain joins TRBV27 and TRBJ2-3; D tentatively reads TRBD1 or TRBD2 (5 bases each). The germline CDR1 and CDR2 sequences are MNHEY and SMNVEV (reference sequence). The V end lost 5 bases, the J end lost 1 base, and 16 bases lay between the germline ends. This CDR3 comprises 16 residues.